This paragraph reports one T cell receptor (beta chain). The data were taken from a study of blood T cell repertoires in COVID-19. Across the whole study: COVID-19 samples from acute and convalescent phases originated in the United States, Italy and Spain. From T cells, B-cell-depleted T cells, or PBMCs came the material, which was cDNA or gDNA.

The CDR3 runs to 13 residues. V gave up 6 bases and J gave up 6 bases; unmatched junction bases: 6. Looked up from germline, CDR1 is SQVTM and CDR2 is ANQGSEA. As originally analysed: Counts of nucleated cells, estimated from reference gene primer amplification, were obtained. TCRdb keeps only in-frame clones here, not all; method: immunoSEQ multiplex PCR. From that table come the V and J calls and clone size; the DNA was used to work out D and trimming. The sample consists of 150,000 to 250,000 clones, roughly 79% of them appearing once. This receptor was identified in a human donor with acute or convalescent COVID-19. The donor label of this sample is uncertain. The V and J genes are TRBV29-1 and TRBJ1-5, with TRBD1 matching 9 bases. The sequencing input was peripheral blood. CDR3 loop: CSVGQGLGQPQHF. As DNA, the CDR3 is TGCAGCGTAGGACAGGGGCTAGGTCAGCCCCAGCATTTT. Complete variable domain (other parts from reference TRBV29-1 and TRBJ1-5): SAVISQKPSRDICQRGTSLTIQCQVDSQVTMMFWYRQQPGQSLTLIATANQGSEATYESGFVIDKFPISRPNLTFSTLTVSNMSPEDSSIYLCSVGQGLGQPQHFGDGTRLSIL.